Reported below is one T cell receptor beta chain. As yet, its antigen is unknown. The data belong to a study of T cell responses to AZD1222 COVID-19 vaccine. General observations from the study: Compared with day 0, the breadth and depth of the Spike-specific TCR repertoire rose significantly after two doses of AZD1222. Repertoires in all cases were sampled only once the peak T cell response had passed. Baseline seropositivity characterized only six AZD1222 recipients. Mostly white British, mostly female donors; authors suggested clonal diversity may be underestimated.

Measured with immunoSEQ multiplex PCR; TCRdb has only the in-frame clones, and not every one. Of about 220,000 clones in the sample, about 92% were seen once. The CDR3 length is 15 residues. CDR1 is ENHRY and CDR2 is SYGVKD in the germline V gene. V lost 3 bases, J lost 8 bases, and 6 bases stayed unmatched. The sequencing here drew on peripheral blood, taken on day 0 of MenACWY control vaccination. V and J are TRBV10-3 and TRBJ1-6, with 8 bases that match TRBD1. This sequence was found in an adult in good health. The CDR3: CAISEGGQGDSPLHF. CDR3 coding DNA: TGTGCCATCAGTGAAGGAGGACAGGGCGATTCACCCCTCCACTTT.